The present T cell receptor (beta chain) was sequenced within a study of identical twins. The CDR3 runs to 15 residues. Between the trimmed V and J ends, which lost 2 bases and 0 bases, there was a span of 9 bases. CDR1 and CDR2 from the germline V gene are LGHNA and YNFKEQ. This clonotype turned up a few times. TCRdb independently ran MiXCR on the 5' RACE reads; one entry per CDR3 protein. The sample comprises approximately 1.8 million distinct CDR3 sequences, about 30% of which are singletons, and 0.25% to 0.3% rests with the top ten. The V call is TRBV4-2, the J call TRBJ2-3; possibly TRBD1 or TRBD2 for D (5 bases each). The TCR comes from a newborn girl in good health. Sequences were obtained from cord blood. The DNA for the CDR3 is TGTGCCAGCAGCCAATGGGACCCTAGCACAGATACGCAGTATTTT. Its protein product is CASSQWDPSTDTQYF.